The 10 T cell receptor beta chains presented below share a single source sample, sequenced in a study of T cell responses to AZD1222 COVID-19 vaccine. Method: immunoSEQ multiplex PCR; TCRdb's copy keeps in-frame clones and lacks some. The sample lists 150,000 to 200,000 clones; just over 90% were seen once. The sample was peripheral blood, taken on day 0 of MenACWY control vaccination. Receptors were obtained from an adult in good health.

The V gene is TRBV11-3, the J gene TRBJ1-1, with D hard to call. In germline, CDR1 is SGHNT, CDR2 YENEEA. The CDR3 has 12 residues. Between the trimmed V and J ends, which lost 5 bases and 8 bases, there was a span of 12 bases. In DNA, the CDR3 is TGTGCCAGCAGCCAACAAATGGCAGAAGCTTTCTTT. This gives the protein CASSQQMAEAFF.

This clone was seen just once. The V and J genes are TRBV9 and TRBJ2-7, with TRBD1 matching 9 bases. The CDR3 has 18 amino acids. Germline V CDR1 and CDR2: SGDLS, YYNGEE. Trimming at V came to 0 bases and at J to 3 bases, leaving 13 bases not matched to a gene. Written as DNA, the CDR3 is TGTGCCAGCAGCGTAGGCCCCTCGGACAGGGGAGTCGGCTACGAGCAGTACTTC. Translated, it gives CASSVGPSDRGVGYEQYF.

The chain uses TRBV3-1 (or the pseudogene TRBV3-2) and TRBJ2-7; 8 positions match TRBD2. The CDR3 spans 15 residues. The V segment lost 0 bases and the J segment 2 bases; nucleotides outside the gene matches: 3. Germline V CDR1 and CDR2: LGHDT, YNNKEL (reference sequence). The CDR3 reads CASSQDPGRAYEQYF. The CDR3 nucleotides are TGTGCCAGCAGCCAAGATCCCGGGAGGGCCTACGAGCAGTACTTC.

The chain is built from TRBV27 and TRBJ1-5; TRBD1 might be the D (6 bases). CDR1 is MNHEY, CDR2 SMNVEV, per germline (reference sequence). The length of the CDR3 is 15 residues. V was shortened by 5 bases and J by 0 bases, with 11 bases between the two germline ends. As DNA, the CDR3 is TGTGCCAGCAGTCAGGGGTCGGGTAGCAATCAGCCCCAGCATTTT. It translates to CASSQGSGSNQPQHF.

This clone showed up just once. J is TRBJ2-3 and V is TRBV5-1, with D possibly matching TRBD2 (6 bases). The germline gives CDR1 SGHRS, CDR2 YFSETQ. Between the trimmed V and J ends, which lost 2 bases and 0 bases, there was a span of 10 bases. The CDR3 loop spans 15 amino acids. The CDR3 coding sequence is TGCGCCAGCAGCTTAGGTGGGACTAGCACAGATACGCAGTATTTT. Its protein is CASSLGGTSTDTQYF. Filled out from reference TRBV5-1 and TRBJ2-3, the complete variable domain reads KAGVTQTPRYLIKTRGQQVTLSCSPISGHRSVSWYQQTPGQGLQFLFEYFSETQRNKGNFPGRFSGRQFSNSRSEMNVSTLELGDSALYLCASSLGGTSTDTQYFGPGTRLTVL.

This chain connects TRBV7-8 to TRBJ1-5; D may be TRBD1 (6 bases). CDR1 and CDR2 (germline): SGHVS, FQNEAQ. The CDR3 is 16 residues long. V was clipped by 7 bases and J by 3 bases, with 19 bases between them. The CDR3 loop reads CASTLWAGADNQPQHF. The CDR3 region has the DNA TGTGCCAGCACTCTTTGGGCAGGGGCGGACAATCAGCCCCAGCATTTT.

Comments on this clone: Different DNA sequences within this sample yield the same CDR3. This chain connects TRBV19 to TRBJ1-1, with TRBD1 identical over 7 bases. The CDR3 runs 13 residues. Germline CDR1 reads LNHDA; CDR2 reads SQIVND (reference sequence). V was clipped by 4 bases and J by 5 bases; unmatched bases: 4. The DNA of the CDR3 is TGTGCCAGTAGTAGTACAGGGGATACTGAAGCTTTCTTT. Protein sequence: CASSSTGDTEAFF.

The genes are TRBV3-1 (or the pseudogene TRBV3-2) and TRBJ2-5; a weak D match, TRBD2 (5 bases). Germline CDR1 LGHDT, CDR2 YNNKEL (reference sequence). Trimming pared 0 bases from V and 9 bases from J, leaving 14 bases between. CDR3 length: 14 amino acids. CDR3 residues: CASSQDRASRAQYF. CDR3 DNA sequence: TGTGCCAGCAGCCAAGATCGGGCTTCGCGGGCCCAGTACTTC.

The gene calls are TRBV9 and TRBJ2-1; 10 nucleotides agree with TRBD2. This CDR3 spans 14 amino acids. The V segment lost 3 bases and the J segment 4 bases; nucleotides outside the gene matches: 1. Germline V CDR1 and CDR2: SGDLS, YYNGEE. CDR3 nucleotides: TGTGCCAGCAGCGGGACTAGCGGATACAATGAGCAGTTCTTC. Translated: CASSGTSGYNEQFF.

This clone was seen a single time. The J gene is TRBJ2-1, the V gene TRBV6-6, with D possibly being TRBD1 or TRBD2 (5 bases each). The CDR3 covers 15 residues. V shed 0 bases and J shed 6 bases, with 12 bases lying between them. CDR1 is MNHNY and CDR2 is SVGAGI in the germline V gene (reference sequence). CDR3 DNA: TGTGCCAGCAGTTACTCGACCCCTGGGGGCAATGAGCAGTTCTTC. Encoded protein: CASSYSTPGGNEQFF.